This T cell receptor (beta chain) was sequenced during a study of response to subunit inactivated influenza vaccine. Germline V gives CDR1 KGHSH, CDR2 LQKENI. Trimming took 2 bases from V and 5 from J, leaving 27 bases between them. This CDR3 contains 19 residues. TCRdb redid the calling of the RT-PCR reads with MiXCR, one entry per CDR3 protein. The table lists 400,000 to 550,000 distinct CDR3 sequences, 25% of them singletons, with around 2% in the top ten. The chain couples TRBV18 to TRBJ1-1; no clear D. The clonotype comes from a man aged 50 to 60 who received an inactivated influenza vaccine. The input for sequencing was CD4+ T cells sorted from PBMCs, taken about 5 days after vaccination. The CDR3 nucleotides read TGTGCCAGCTCACCAGAGGGAAGGACGCTATGGCAATTTTCGACTGAAGCTTTCTTT. Translating gives CASSPEGRTLWQFSTEAFF.